This T cell receptor beta chain derives from a study of metastatic and nonmetastatic thyroid tumors. Authors' methods: Differences in CDR3 between clinicopathological groups were drawn on to build a classifier intended to discriminate distant-metastatic papillary thyroid cancer patients. With MiXCR, TCRdb reprocessed the PCR reads. The V and J calls reflect TCRdb's pipeline rather than the authors' work. The sample carries tens of thousands of clones, 17% recorded once. Thyroid surgery had not been preceded by any treatment in any patient. CDR3 length equals 17 residues. The ends lost 0 bases at V and 5 bases at J; junction bases unmatched: 6. Per germline, CDR1 MRHNA and CDR2 SNTAGT. Study-level findings and limits: Significantly greater TCR beta diversity was reportedly found in malignant thyroid tumors than in benign nodules (in blood and tumor).

This clone was seen more than once but under ten times. The antigen remains unidentified. The receptor comes from a female donor with papillary thyroid cancer or a benign thyroid nodule (not recorded which). Some clones in this sample may be carry-over from other donors' samples. The chain has TRBV6-4 and TRBJ2-4; 11 bases fit TRBD2. Sequences were obtained from tumor tissue. CDR3 DNA sequence: TGTGCCAGCAGTGACTCTAGCGGGAGGGATTTACAAAACATTCAGTACTTC. The encoded protein is CASSDSSGRDLQNIQYF.